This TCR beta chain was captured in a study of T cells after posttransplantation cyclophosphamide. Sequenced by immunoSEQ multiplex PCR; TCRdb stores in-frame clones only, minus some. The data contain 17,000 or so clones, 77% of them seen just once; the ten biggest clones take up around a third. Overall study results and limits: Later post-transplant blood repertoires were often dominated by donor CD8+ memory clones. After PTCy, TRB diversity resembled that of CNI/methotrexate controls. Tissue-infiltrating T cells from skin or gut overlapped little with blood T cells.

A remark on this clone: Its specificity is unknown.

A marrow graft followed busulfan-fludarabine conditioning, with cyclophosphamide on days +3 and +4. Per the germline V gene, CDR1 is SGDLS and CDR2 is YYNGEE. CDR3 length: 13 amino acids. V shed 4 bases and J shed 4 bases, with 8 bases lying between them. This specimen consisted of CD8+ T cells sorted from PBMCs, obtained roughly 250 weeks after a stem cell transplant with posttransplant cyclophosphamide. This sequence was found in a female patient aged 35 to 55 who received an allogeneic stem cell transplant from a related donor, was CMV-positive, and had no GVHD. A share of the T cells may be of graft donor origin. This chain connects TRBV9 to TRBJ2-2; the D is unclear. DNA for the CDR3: TGTGCCAGCAGCCCCCCCGGCACCGGGGAGCTGTTTTTT. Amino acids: CASSPPGTGELFF.